What follows are 3 T cell receptor beta chains derived from one specimen sequenced in a study of Graves' ophthalmopathy and Graves' hyperthyroidism. RNA transcripts were the source from which TCR beta CDR3 regions were amplified. HTBI primers were employed in first-round RT-PCR, then a second-round multiplex PCR followed. TCRdb re-called the multiplex PCR reads with MiXCR, one entry per CDR3 protein. The sample contains 300,000 to 400,000 distinct CDR3 sequences, about a sixth of which appear only once. The specimen sequenced was peripheral blood. These receptors all stem from an adult man with Graves' ophthalmopathy.

This clonotype came up many times. The genes are TRBV6-4 and TRBJ1-1; weak D call: TRBD1 (6 bases). The V gene's germline CDR1 is MRHNA and CDR2 SNTAGT. CDR3 length: 15 amino acids. V shed 6 bases and J shed 5 bases, with 19 bases lying between them. CDR3 region: CASRRDGGQETEAFF. In DNA form, the CDR3 reads TGTGCCAGCAGGCGGGACGGGGGGCAGGAGACTGAAGCTTTCTTT.

The chain recombines TRBV6-1 with TRBJ1-5; TRBD1 might be the D (6 bases). Germline loops: CDR1 MNHNS, CDR2 SASEGT. The ends were cut back, 6 bases at V and 0 bases at J, with 15 bases in the middle. There are 16 residues in the CDR3. In nucleotides, the CDR3 is TGTGCCAGCAGCATTCGGGACACCATTAGCAATCAGCCCCAGCATTTT. The encoded protein is CASSIRDTISNQPQHF.

This chain joins TRBV6-4 and TRBJ2-5, with 7 bases lining up with TRBD1. Trimming cost V 5 bases and J 2 bases; bases outside gene matches: 20. Germline V gives CDR1 MRHNA, CDR2 SNTAGT. This CDR3 is built from 19 residues. The CDR3 protein is CASSRGRIPGTAKQETQYF. CDR3 coding DNA: TGTGCCAGCAGTCGCGGTAGGATCCCCGGGACAGCCAAACAAGAGACCCAGTACTTC.